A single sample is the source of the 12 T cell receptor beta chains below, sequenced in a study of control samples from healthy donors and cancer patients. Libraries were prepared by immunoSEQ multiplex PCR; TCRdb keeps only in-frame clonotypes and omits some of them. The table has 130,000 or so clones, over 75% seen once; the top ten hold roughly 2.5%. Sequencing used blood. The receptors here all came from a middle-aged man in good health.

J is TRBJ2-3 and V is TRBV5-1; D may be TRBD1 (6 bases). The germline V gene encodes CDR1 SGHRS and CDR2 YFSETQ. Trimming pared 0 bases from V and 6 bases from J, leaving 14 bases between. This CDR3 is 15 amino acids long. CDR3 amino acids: CASSLVSGERDTQYF. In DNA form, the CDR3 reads TGCGCCAGCAGCTTGGTTTCAGGGGAGAGGGATACGCAGTATTTT.

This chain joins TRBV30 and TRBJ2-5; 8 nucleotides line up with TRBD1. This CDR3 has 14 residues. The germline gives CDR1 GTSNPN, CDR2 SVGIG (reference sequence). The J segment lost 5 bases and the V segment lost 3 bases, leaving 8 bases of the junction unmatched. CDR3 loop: CAWRADRGLETQYF. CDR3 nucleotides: TGTGCCTGGAGAGCAGACAGGGGACTGGAGACCCAGTACTTC. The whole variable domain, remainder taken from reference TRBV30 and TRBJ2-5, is SQTIHQWPATLVQPVGSPLSLECTVEGTSNPNLYWYRQAAGRGLQLLFYSVGIGQISSEVPQNLSASRPQDRQFILSSKKLLLSDSGFYLCAWRADRGLETQYFGPGTRLLVL.

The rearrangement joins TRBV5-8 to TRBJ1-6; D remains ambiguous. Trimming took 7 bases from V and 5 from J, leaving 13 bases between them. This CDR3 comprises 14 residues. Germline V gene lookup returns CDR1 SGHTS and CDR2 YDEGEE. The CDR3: CASGLDTDNSPLHF. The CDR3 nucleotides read TGTGCCAGCGGTCTTGACACGGATAATTCACCCCTCCACTTT. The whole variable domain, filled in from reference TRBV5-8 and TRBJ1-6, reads EAGVTQSPTHLIKTRGQQATLRCSPISGHTSVYWYQQALGLGLQFLLWYDEGEERNRGNFPPRFSGRQFPNYSSELNVNALELEDSALYLCASGLDTDNSPLHFGNGTRLTVT.

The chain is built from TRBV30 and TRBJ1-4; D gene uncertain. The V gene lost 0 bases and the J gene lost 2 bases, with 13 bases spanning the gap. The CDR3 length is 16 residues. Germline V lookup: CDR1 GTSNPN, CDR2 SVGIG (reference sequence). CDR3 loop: CAWSVPQVPTNEKLFF. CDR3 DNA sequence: TGTGCCTGGAGTGTACCGCAGGTTCCCACTAATGAAAAACTGTTTTTT. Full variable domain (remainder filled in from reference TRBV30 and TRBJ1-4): SQTIHQWPATLVQPVGSPLSLECTVEGTSNPNLYWYRQAAGRGLQLLFYSVGIGQISSEVPQNLSASRPQDRQFILSSKKLLLSDSGFYLCAWSVPQVPTNEKLFFGSGTQLSVL.

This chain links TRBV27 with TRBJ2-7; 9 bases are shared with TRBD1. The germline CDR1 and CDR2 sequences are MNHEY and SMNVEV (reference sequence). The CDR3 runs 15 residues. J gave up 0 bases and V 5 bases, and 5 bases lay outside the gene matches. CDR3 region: CASSHGQGSSYEQYF. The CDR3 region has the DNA TGTGCCAGCAGTCACGGACAGGGGAGCTCCTACGAGCAGTACTTC.

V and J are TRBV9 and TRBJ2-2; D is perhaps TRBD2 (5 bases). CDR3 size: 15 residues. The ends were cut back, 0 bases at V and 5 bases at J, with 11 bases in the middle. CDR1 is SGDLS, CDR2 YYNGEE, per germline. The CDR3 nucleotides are TGTGCCAGCAGCGTAGCGGCTAGCCCAACCGGGGAGCTGTTTTTT. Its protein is CASSVAASPTGELFF.

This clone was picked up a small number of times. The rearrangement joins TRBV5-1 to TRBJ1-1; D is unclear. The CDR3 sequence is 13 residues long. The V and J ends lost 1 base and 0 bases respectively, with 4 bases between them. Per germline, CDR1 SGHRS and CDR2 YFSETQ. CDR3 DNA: TGCGCCAGCAGCTTGAAAATGAACACTGAAGCTTTCTTT. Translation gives CASSLKMNTEAFF.

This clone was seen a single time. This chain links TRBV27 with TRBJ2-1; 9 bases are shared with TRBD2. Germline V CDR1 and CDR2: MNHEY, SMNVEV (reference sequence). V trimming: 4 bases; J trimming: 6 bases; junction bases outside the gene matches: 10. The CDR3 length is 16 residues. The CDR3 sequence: CASSSSAGGRPNEQFF. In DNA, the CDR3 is TGTGCCAGCAGTTCCTCAGCGGGGGGACGTCCCAATGAGCAGTTCTTC.

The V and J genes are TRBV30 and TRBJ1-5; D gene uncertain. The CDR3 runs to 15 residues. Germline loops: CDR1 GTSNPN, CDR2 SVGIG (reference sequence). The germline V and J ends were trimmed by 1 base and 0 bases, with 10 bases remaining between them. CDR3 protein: CAWSGGGVSNQPQHF. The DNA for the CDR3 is TGTGCCTGGAGTGGGGGTGGGGTTAGCAATCAGCCCCAGCATTTT.

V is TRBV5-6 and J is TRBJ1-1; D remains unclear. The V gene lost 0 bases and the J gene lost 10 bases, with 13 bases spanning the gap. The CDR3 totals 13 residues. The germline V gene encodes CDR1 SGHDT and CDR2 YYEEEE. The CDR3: CASSLDTRDAAFF. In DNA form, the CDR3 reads TGTGCCAGCAGCTTGGATACCCGGGATGCAGCTTTCTTT.

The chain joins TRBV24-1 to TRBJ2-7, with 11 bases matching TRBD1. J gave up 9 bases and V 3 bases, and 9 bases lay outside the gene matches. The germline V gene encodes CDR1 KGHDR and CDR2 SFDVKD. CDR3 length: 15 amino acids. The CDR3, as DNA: TGTGCCACCAGTGATGGTGGACAGGGGGCGGCGGCGCAGTACTTC. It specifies CATSDGGQGAAAQYF.

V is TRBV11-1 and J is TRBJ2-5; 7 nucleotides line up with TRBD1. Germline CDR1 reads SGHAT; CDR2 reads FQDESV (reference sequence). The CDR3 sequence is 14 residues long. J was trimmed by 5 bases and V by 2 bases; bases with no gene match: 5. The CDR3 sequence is CASSLQGGEETQYF. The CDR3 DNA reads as TGTGCCAGCAGCTTACAAGGGGGCGAGGAGACCCAGTACTTC.